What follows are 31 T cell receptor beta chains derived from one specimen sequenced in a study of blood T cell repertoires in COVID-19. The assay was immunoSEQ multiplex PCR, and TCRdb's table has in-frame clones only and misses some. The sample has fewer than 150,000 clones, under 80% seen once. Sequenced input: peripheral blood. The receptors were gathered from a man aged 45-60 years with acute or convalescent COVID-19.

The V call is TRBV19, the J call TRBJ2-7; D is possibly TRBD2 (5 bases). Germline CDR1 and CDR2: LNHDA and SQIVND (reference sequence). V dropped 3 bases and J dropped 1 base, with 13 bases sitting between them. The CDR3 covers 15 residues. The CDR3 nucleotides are TGTGCCAGTAGTATCGGGGTGTGGGCATCCTACGAGCAGTACTTC. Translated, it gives CASSIGVWASYEQYF.

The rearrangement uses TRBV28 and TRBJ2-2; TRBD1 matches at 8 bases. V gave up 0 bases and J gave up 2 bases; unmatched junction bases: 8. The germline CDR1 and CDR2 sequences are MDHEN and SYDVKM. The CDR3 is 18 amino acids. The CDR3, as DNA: TGTGCCAGCAGTTTATGGAAAATGGGACAGGCTAACACCGGGGAGCTGTTTTTT. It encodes CASSLWKMGQANTGELFF.

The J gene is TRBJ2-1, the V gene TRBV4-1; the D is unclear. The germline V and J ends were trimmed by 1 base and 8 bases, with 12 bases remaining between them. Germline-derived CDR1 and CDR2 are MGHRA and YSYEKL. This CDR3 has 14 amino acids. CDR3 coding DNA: TGCGCCAGCAGCCAAGCCCAGTTGGGCTATGAGCAGTTCTTC. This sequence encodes CASSQAQLGYEQFF.

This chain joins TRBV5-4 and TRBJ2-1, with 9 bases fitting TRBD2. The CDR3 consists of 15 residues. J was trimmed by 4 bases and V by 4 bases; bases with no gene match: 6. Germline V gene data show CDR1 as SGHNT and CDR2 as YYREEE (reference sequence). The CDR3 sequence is CASSPGLAEYNEQFF. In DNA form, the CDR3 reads TGTGCCAGCAGCCCGGGACTAGCTGAGTACAATGAGCAGTTCTTC.

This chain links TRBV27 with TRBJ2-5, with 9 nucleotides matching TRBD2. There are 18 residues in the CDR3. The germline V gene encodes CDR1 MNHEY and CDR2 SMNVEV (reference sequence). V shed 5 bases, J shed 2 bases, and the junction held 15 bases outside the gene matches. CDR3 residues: CASSPPGLAKTSQETQYF. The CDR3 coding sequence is TGTGCCAGCAGTCCTCCGGGACTAGCAAAAACCTCGCAAGAGACCCAGTACTTC.

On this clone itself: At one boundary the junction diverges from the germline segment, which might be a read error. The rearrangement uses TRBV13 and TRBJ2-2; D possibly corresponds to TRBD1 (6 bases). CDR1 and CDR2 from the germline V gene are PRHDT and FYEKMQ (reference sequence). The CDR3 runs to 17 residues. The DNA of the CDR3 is TGTGCCAGCAGCCTAGGGCACGGGACAACGAACACCGGGGAGCTGTTTTTT. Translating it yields CASSLGHGTTNTGELFF.

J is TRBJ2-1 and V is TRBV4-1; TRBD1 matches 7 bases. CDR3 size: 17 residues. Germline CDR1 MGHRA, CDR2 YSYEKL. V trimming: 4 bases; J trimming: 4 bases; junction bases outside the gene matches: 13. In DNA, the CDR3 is TGCGCCAGCAGCCTTAATGTCGCAACAGGGGATTACAATGAGCAGTTCTTC. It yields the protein CASSLNVATGDYNEQFF.

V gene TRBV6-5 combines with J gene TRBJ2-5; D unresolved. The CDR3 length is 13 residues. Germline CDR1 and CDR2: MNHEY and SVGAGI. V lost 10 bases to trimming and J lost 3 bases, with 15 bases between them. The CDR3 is CATKVESKETQYF. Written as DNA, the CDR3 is TGTGCCACGAAAGTTGAATCTAAAGAGACCCAGTACTTC.

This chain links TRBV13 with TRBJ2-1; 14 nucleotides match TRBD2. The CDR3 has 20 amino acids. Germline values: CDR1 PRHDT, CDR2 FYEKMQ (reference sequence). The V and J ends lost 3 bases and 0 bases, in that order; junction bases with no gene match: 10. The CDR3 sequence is CASSFSSSGLAGVSYNEQFF. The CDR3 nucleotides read TGTGCCAGCAGCTTTTCCAGCTCGGGACTAGCGGGAGTCTCCTACAATGAGCAGTTCTTC.

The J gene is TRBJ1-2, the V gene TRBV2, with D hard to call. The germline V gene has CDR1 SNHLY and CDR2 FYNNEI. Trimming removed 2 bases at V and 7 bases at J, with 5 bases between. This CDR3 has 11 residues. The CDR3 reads CASSESGGYTF. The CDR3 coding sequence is TGTGCCAGCAGTGAATCGGGTGGCTACACCTTC.

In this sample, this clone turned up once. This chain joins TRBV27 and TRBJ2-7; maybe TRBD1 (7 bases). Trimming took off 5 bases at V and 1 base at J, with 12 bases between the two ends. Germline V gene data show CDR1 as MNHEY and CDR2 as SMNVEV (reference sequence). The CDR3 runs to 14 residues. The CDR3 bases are TGTGCCAGCAGTACGACAGGGAGGTCCTACGAGCAGTACTTC. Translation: CASSTTGRSYEQYF.

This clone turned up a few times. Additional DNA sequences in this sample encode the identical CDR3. The CDR3 loop reads CASSPGTGTYEQYF. CDR3 DNA sequence: TGTGCCAGCAGCCCGGGGACTGGAACCTACGAGCAGTACTTC. The J gene is TRBJ2-7, the V gene TRBV5-4; D possibly corresponds to TRBD2 (6 bases). This CDR3 comprises 14 residues. Deletions cut 4 bases from V and 2 bases from J, with 13 bases between. Per the germline V gene, CDR1 is SGHNT and CDR2 is YYREEE (reference sequence).

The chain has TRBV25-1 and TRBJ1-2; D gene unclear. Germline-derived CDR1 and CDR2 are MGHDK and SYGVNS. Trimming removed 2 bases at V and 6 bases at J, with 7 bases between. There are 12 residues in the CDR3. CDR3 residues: CASSEKTDGYTF. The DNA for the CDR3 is TGTGCCAGCAGTGAAAAAACAGATGGCTACACCTTC.

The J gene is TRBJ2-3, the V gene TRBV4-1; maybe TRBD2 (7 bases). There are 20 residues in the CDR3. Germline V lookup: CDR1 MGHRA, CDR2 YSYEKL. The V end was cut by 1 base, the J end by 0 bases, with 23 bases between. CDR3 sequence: CASSQVYRGGAVGSTDTQYF. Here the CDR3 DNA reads TGCGCCAGCAGCCAAGTCTATCGTGGGGGGGCAGTAGGAAGCACAGATACGCAGTATTTT.

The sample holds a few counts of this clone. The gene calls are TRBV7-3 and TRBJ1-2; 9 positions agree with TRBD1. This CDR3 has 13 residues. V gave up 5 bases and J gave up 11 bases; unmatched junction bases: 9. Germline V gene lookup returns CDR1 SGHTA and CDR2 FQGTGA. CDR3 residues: CASSPGQGIDYTF. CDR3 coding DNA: TGTGCCAGCAGCCCCGGACAGGGGATTGATTACACCTTC.

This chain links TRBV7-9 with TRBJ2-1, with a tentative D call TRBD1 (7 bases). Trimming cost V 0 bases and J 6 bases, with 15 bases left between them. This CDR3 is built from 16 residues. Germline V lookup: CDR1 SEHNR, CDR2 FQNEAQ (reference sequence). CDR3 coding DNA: TGTGCCAGCAGCTTAGCGCTGGCAGGGGGAGGCAATGAGCAGTTCTTC. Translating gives CASSLALAGGGNEQFF. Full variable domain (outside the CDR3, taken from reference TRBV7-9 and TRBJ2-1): DTGVSQNPRHKITKRGQNVTFRCDPISEHNRLYWYRQTLGQGPEFLTYFQNEAQLEKSRLLSDRFSAERPKGSFSTLEIQRTEQGDSAMYLCASSLALAGGGNEQFFGPGTRLTVL.

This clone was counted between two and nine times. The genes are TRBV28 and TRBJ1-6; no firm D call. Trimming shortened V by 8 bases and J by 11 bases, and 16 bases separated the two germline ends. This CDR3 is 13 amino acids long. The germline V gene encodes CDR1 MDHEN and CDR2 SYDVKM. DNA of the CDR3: TGTGCCAGCTTTTCTCACCCGGTCCCACCCCTCCACTTT. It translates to CASFSHPVPPLHF. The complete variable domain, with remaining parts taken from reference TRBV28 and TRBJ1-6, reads DVKVTQSSRYLVKRTGEKVFLECVQDMDHENMFWYRQDPGLGLRLIYFSYDVKMKEKGDIPEGYSVSREKKERFSLILESASTNQTSMYLCASFSHPVPPLHFGNGTRLTVT.

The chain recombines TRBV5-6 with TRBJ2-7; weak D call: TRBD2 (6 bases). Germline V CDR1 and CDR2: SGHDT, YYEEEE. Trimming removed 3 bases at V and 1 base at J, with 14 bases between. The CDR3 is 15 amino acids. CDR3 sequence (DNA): TGTGCCAGCAGCTCCCTCTTGCGGGGATCCTACGAGCAGTACTTC. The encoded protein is CASSSLLRGSYEQYF.

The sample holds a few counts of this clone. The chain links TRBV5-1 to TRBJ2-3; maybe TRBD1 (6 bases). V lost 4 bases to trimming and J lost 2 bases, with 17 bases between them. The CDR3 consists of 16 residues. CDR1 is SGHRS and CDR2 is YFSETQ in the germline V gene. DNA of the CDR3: TGCGCCAGCAGCGGATCTCGGGACACCAACACAGATACGCAGTATTTT. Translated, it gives CASSGSRDTNTDTQYF.

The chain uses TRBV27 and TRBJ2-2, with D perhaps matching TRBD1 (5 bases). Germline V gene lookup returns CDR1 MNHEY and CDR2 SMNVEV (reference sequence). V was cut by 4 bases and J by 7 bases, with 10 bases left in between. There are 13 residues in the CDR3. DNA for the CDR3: TGTGCCAGCAGTTCCAGGGTGGACGGGGAGCTGTTTTTT. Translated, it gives CASSSRVDGELFF.

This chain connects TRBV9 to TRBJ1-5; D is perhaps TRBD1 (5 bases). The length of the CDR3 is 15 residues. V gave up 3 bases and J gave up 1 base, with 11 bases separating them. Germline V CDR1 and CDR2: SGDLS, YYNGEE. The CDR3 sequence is CASSEGPGSNQPQHF. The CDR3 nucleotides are TGTGCCAGCAGCGAGGGCCCAGGGAGCAATCAGCCCCAGCATTTT.

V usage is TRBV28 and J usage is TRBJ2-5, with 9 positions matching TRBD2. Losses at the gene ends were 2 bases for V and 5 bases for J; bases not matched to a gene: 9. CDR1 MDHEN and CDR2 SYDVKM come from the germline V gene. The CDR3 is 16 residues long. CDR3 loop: CASSLVGSGSMETQYF. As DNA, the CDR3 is TGTGCCAGCAGTTTAGTGGGTAGCGGGAGCATGGAGACCCAGTACTTC.

Here the CDR3 reads CASNPILTGTSGRASGDTQYF. In DNA form, the CDR3 reads TGTGCCAGCAATCCCATCCTTACCGGGACTAGCGGGAGGGCCTCTGGAGATACGCAGTATTTT. The chain joins TRBV2 to TRBJ2-3; 16 nucleotides agree with TRBD2. The junction had 21 bases not matched to a gene; V was cut back by 7 bases and J by 5 bases. CDR1 and CDR2 (germline): SNHLY, FYNNEI. The CDR3 length is 21 residues.

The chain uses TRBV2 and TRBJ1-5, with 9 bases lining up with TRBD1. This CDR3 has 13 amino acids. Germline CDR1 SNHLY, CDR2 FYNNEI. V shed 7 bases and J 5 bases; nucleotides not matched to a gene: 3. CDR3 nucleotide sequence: TGTGCCAGCAAGGGACAGGGTGATCAGCCCCAGCATTTT. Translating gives CASKGQGDQPQHF.

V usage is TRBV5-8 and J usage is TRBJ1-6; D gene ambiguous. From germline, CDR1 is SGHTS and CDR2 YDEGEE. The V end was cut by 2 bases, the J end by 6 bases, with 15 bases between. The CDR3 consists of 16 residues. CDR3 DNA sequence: TGTGCCAGCAGCTTAGCGAGTCTGACGTCTAATTCACCCCTCCACTTT. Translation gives CASSLASLTSNSPLHF.

The CDR3 DNA sequence: TGTGCCAGCAGCTTGGACAGGGGGAACGAGCAGTACTTC. Residues: CASSLDRGNEQYF. V and J are TRBV11-1 and TRBJ2-7; 10 bases align to TRBD1. The germline gives CDR1 SGHAT, CDR2 FQDESV (reference sequence). The trim removed 3 bases at V and 5 bases at J, leaving 1 base unmatched. This CDR3 spans 13 amino acids.

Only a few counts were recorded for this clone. The CDR3 sequence is CASSPDRGRIEQYF. The CDR3 DNA reads as TGTGCCAGCAGCCCGGACAGGGGCCGTATCGAGCAGTACTTC. V and J are TRBV7-6 and TRBJ2-7, with 9 bases identical to TRBD1. CDR1 and CDR2 from the germline V gene are SGHVS and FNYEAQ. Trimming took 5 bases from V and 6 from J; bases not matched to a gene: 8. There are 14 residues in the CDR3.

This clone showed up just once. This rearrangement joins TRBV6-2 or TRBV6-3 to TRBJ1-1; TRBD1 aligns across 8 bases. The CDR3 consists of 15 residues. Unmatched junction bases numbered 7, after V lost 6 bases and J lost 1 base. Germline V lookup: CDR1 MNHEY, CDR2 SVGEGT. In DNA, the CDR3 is TGTGCCAGCAGCCTATGGGACAGGCCGAACACTGAAGCTTTCTTT. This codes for CASSLWDRPNTEAFF.

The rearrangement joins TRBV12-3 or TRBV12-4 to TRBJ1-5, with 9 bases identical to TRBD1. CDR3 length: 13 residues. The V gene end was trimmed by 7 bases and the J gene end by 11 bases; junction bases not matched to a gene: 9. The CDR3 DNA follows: TGTGCCAGCACCCGACAGGGGGGTATAGCCCAGCATTTT. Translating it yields CASTRQGGIAQHF.

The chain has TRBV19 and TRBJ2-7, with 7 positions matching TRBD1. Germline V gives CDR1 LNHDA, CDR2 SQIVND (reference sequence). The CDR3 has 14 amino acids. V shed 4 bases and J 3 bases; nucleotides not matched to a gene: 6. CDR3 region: CASSRGQMGYEQYF. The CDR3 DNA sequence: TGTGCCAGTAGTAGGGGACAGATGGGCTACGAGCAGTACTTC.

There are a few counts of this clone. CDR3 sequence reads: CASSYPGQGETIYF. CDR3 DNA sequence: TGCGCCAGCAGCTACCCCGGACAGGGGGAAACCATATATTTT. The chain recombines TRBV5-1 with TRBJ1-3; the match to TRBD1 covers 10 bases. Germline loops: CDR1 SGHRS, CDR2 YFSETQ. CDR3 length equals 14 residues. V gave up 3 bases and J gave up 10 bases; unmatched junction bases: 7.